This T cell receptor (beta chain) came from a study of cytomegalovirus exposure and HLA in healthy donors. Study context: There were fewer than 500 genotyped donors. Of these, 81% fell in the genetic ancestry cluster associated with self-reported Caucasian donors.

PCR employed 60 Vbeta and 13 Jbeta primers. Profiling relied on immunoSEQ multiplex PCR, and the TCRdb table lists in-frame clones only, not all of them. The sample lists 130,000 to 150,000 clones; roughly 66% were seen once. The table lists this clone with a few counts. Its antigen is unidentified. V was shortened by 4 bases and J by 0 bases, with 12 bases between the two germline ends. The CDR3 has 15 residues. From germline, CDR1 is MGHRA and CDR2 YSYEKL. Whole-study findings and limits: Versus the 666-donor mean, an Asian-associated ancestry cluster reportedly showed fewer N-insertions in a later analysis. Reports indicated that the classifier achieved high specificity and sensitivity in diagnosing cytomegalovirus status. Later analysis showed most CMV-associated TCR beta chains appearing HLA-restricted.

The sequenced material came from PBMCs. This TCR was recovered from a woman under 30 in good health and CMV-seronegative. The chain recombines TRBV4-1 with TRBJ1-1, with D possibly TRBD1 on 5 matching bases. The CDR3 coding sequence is TGCGCCAGCAGCCTTTCGGGGGGGATGAACACTGAAGCTTTCTTT. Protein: CASSLSGGMNTEAFF.